Included here is one TCR beta chain sequence, with context. The repertoire was sequenced with immunoSEQ multiplex PCR; TCRdb's copy has only in-frame clones and lacks some. The repertoire has about 130,000 clones, 85% of them found once; the top ten carry 5% to 8%. This sample was included in a study of blood T cell repertoires in COVID-19. About the study: COVID-19 samples from acute and convalescent phases originated in the United States, Italy and Spain. In each case, the material was cDNA or gDNA derived from T cells, B-cell-depleted T cells, or PBMCs.

The clonotype comes from a man aged 80 or over with active or convalescent COVID-19. The sequencing input was peripheral blood.

In DNA form, the CDR3 reads TGTGCCAGCAGCAAAGCTGCCGGCAGGGGGCGGACTCGGTATGGCTACACCTTC. Encoded protein: CASSKAAGRGRTRYGYTF. The chain has TRBV21-1 and TRBJ1-2; the table's D call, TRBD1, was not checked against the DNA. TRBV21-1 has pseudogene status. This CDR3 has 18 residues.